Presented here are 26 T cell receptor beta chains from one specimen sequenced in a study of blood T cells in healthy people across ages. Sample-barcoded 5' priming and a J-beta primer mix drove a second PCR of about 6 to 12 cycles. Each CDR3 protein gets one entry after TCRdb re-called the 5' RACE reads with MiXCR. The profile shows hundreds of thousands of distinct CDR3 sequences, around 42% of them singletons. Sample: blood. The receptors were gathered from a man aged 55 to 70 in good health.

The chain uses TRBV27 and TRBJ1-3, with 7 bases that match TRBD1. CDR1 MNHEY and CDR2 SMNVEV come from the germline V gene (reference sequence). V shed 7 bases, J shed 2 bases, and the junction held 8 bases outside the gene matches. The CDR3 is 15 residues long. CDR3 amino acids: CASKKTGVTGNTIYF. CDR3 coding DNA: TGTGCCAGCAAAAAAACAGGGGTGACTGGAAACACCATATATTTT.

This clonotype was counted only a few times. This chain connects TRBV12-5 to TRBJ2-1; D uncertain. Per the germline V gene, CDR1 is LGHNT and CDR2 is FRNRAP. The CDR3 totals 13 residues. Trimming left V 7 bases short and J 0 bases short, with 7 bases between. The CDR3 DNA follows: TGTGCTAGTGCCAAATACTCCTACAATGAGCAGTTCTTC. Translated: CASAKYSYNEQFF.

The genes are TRBV6-6 and TRBJ1-1; TRBD1 aligns across 9 bases. After removal of 0 bases from V and 4 bases from J, the junction contained 6 bases not matched to a gene. Germline CDR1 MNHNY, CDR2 SVGAGI (reference sequence). There are 16 residues in the CDR3. CDR3 amino acids: CASSYSMDRGPTEAFF. The CDR3 DNA is TGTGCCAGCAGTTACTCTATGGACAGGGGCCCCACTGAAGCTTTCTTT.

In regard to this clonotype: The junction does not match germline at one end; this may be a read error. CDR3 residues: CAGSYSSGALGDTQYF. The CDR3 nucleotides read TGTGCCGGCAGTTATTCTAGCGGGGCCTTGGGAGATACGCAGTATTTT. The rearrangement links TRBV6-6 to TRBJ2-3; 9 nucleotides agree with TRBD2. CDR3 length: 16 amino acids. CDR1 is MNHNY, CDR2 SVGAGI, per germline (reference sequence).

This clonotype was seen more than once but under ten times. The rearrangement uses TRBV4-1 and TRBJ2-7; 8 bases align to TRBD2. CDR3 size: 15 residues. With 5 bases clipped from V and 3 bases from J, the junction kept 9 bases outside the gene matches. Germline assignment: CDR1 MGHRA and CDR2 YSYEKL. CDR3 in DNA: TGCGCCAGCAGCTACGCAAAGGCGGGGGGCTACGAGCAGTACTTC. It specifies CASSYAKAGGYEQYF.

J is TRBJ2-1 and V is TRBV18; D perhaps matches TRBD2 (5 bases). Germline V gene data show CDR1 as KGHSH and CDR2 as LQKENI. The V end lost 3 bases, the J end lost 7 bases, and 16 bases lay between the germline ends. The CDR3 runs to 15 residues. CDR3 bases: TGTGCCAGCTCACCGATCATTACTAGTATGAATGAGCAGTTCTTC. It translates to CASSPIITSMNEQFF. The entire variable domain, with the rest obtained from reference TRBV18 and TRBJ2-1, is as follows: NAGVMQNPRHLVRRRGQEARLRCSPMKGHSHVYWYRQLPEEGLKFMVYLQKENIIDESGMPKERFSAEFPKEGPSILRIQQVVRGDSAAYFCASSPIITSMNEQFFGPGTRLTVL.

This sequence joins TRBV20-1 and TRBJ2-3; D is ambiguous. Germline CDR1 DFQATT, CDR2 SNEGSKA (reference sequence). This CDR3 is built from 15 residues. Between the trimmed V and J ends, which lost 4 bases and 1 base, there was a span of 15 bases. CDR3 loop: CSATPGRARTDTQYF. CDR3 in DNA: TGCAGTGCTACCCCCGGGCGCGCCCGCACAGATACGCAGTATTTT.

In the case of this clonotype: Possible read error: a much larger clone is one base away. The rearrangement joins TRBV12-5 to TRBJ2-7; no clear D. Germline V gives CDR1 LGHNT, CDR2 FRNRAP. There are 12 residues in the CDR3. DNA of the CDR3: TGTGCTAGTGGTTTGCAGATGAGCGAGCGGTACTTC. It codes for CASGLQMSERYF.

This clonotype was detected only a few times. V is TRBV7-2 and J is TRBJ2-1; 14 nucleotides align to TRBD2. The CDR3 is made up of 15 amino acids. Germline CDR1 SGHTA, CDR2 FQGNSA. The junction had 1 base not matched to a gene; V was cut back by 2 bases and J by 7 bases. Here the CDR3 DNA reads TGTGCCAGCAGCTTATGGACTAGCGGGGGGAATGAGCAGTTCTTC. It translates to CASSLWTSGGNEQFF.

The table lists this clonotype with a few counts. This rearrangement joins TRBV6-6 to TRBJ2-5, with 9 bases lining up with TRBD1. Germline values: CDR1 MNHNY, CDR2 SVGAGI (reference sequence). The CDR3 covers 14 residues. V was clipped by 6 bases and J by 4 bases; unmatched bases: 6. CDR3 loop: CASRPTGGGETQYF. CDR3 DNA: TGTGCCAGCAGACCCACAGGGGGCGGAGAGACCCAGTACTTC.

V is TRBV30 and J is TRBJ1-2, with D perhaps TRBD1 (5 bases). The CDR3 covers 12 residues. V was trimmed by 6 bases and J by 2 bases, leaving 10 bases between them. The V gene's germline CDR1 is GTSNPN and CDR2 SVGIG (reference sequence). The CDR3 bases are TGTGCCTGCGCCGGGGGGAACTATGGCTACACCTTC. Its translation is CACAGGNYGYTF.

The genes are TRBV4-3 and TRBJ2-4; TRBD1 is a possible D gene (6 bases). The germline V and J ends were trimmed by 0 bases and 1 base, with 19 bases remaining between them. Germline CDR1 reads LGHNA; CDR2 reads YSLEER. The length of the CDR3 is 19 residues. CDR3 nucleotide sequence: TGCGCCAGCAGCCAAGAAGTCGCCGTAGGGGGTTCGGCCAAAAACATTCAGTACTTC. Translating it yields CASSQEVAVGGSAKNIQYF.

The chain recombines TRBV7-9 with TRBJ2-5; 7 bases map to TRBD1. From germline, CDR1 is SEHNR and CDR2 FQNEAQ (reference sequence). The CDR3 extends over 16 amino acids. V was pared by 2 bases and J by 5 bases, with 11 bases of the junction left unmatched. The CDR3 DNA reads TGTGCCAGCAGCTTATCCCGACAGGGTAGTTGGGAGACCCAGTACTTC. As protein: CASSLSRQGSWETQYF.

This chain joins TRBV5-1 and TRBJ1-5; perhaps TRBD1 as D (5 bases). The CDR3 covers 16 residues. Germline V gives CDR1 SGHRS, CDR2 YFSETQ. V lost 0 bases, J lost 7 bases, and 17 bases lay in between. DNA of the CDR3: TGCGCCAGCAGCTTGGCCCCGCAGGGAGGCGGACAGCCCCAGCATTTT. Its protein is CASSLAPQGGGQPQHF.

This chain connects TRBV27 to TRBJ2-7; 8 positions agree with TRBD1. V gave up 6 bases and J gave up 3 bases; unmatched junction bases: 10. This CDR3 has 15 amino acids. Germline-derived CDR1 and CDR2 are MNHEY and SMNVEV (reference sequence). The CDR3: CASRRRTGLGYEQYF. Written as DNA, the CDR3 is TGTGCCAGCAGGAGAAGGACAGGGTTAGGCTACGAGCAGTACTTC.

The CDR3 DNA is TGTGCCAGCATGCACTACGATAAGCGGGGCGGAGGAACGCAGTATTTT. This gives the protein CASMHYDKRGGGTQYF. V usage is TRBV12-3 or TRBV12-4 and J usage is TRBJ2-3; TRBD2 agrees at 7 bases. V trimming: 7 bases; J trimming: 9 bases; junction bases outside the gene matches: 19. This CDR3 has 16 amino acids.

This clonotype was seen a handful of times. The chain employs TRBV27 and TRBJ1-4; D not resolved. The CDR3 runs to 14 residues. V dropped 6 bases and J dropped 3 bases, with 11 bases sitting between them. CDR1 MNHEY and CDR2 SMNVEV come from the germline V gene (reference sequence). The CDR3 DNA sequence: TGTGCCAGCAGGAGAAAGGGCCCTAATGAAAAACTGTTTTTT. As protein: CASRRKGPNEKLFF.

Only a few counts were recorded for this clonotype. The rearrangement joins TRBV4-2 to TRBJ1-5; D remains ambiguous. This CDR3 comprises 16 residues. Per germline, CDR1 LGHNA and CDR2 YNFKEQ. Trimming removed 0 bases from V and 0 bases from J, with 9 bases in between. CDR3 nucleotide sequence: TGTGCCAGCAGCCAAGATGCAGGATCTAGCAATCAGCCCCAGCATTTT. This gives the protein CASSQDAGSSNQPQHF.

This clonotype was recorded only once. The chain couples TRBV7-8 to TRBJ2-1; 13 nucleotides match TRBD2. This CDR3 has 16 amino acids. Germline values: CDR1 SGHVS, CDR2 FQNEAQ. The V and J ends lost 4 bases and 3 bases, in that order; junction bases with no gene match: 3. This CDR3 is CASSSTSGGDYNEQFF. CDR3 DNA sequence: TGTGCCAGCAGCTCCACTAGCGGGGGGGACTACAATGAGCAGTTCTTC.

This clonotype turned up a few times. The chain uses TRBV3-1 and TRBJ1-2; weak D call: TRBD1 (5 bases). Germline-derived CDR1 and CDR2 are LGHDT and YNNKEL (reference sequence). V was shortened by 4 bases and J by 6 bases, with 9 bases between the two germline ends. This CDR3 is 12 amino acids long. The CDR3 reads CASSPAGHGYTF. CDR3 nucleotide sequence: TGTGCCAGCAGCCCAGCAGGGCATGGCTACACCTTC.

Points on this clonotype: Germline and junction disagree at one end, which may indicate a read error. This chain connects TRBV2 to TRBJ2-1; 8 bases agree with TRBD1. CDR1 and CDR2 from the germline V gene are SNHLY and FYNNEI. CDR3 size: 17 residues. The CDR3 sequence: CASGEEGGVDRGDEQFF. DNA for the CDR3: TGTGCCAGCGGTGAAGAAGGTGGCGTCGACAGGGGTGATGAGCAGTTCTTC.

The V and J genes are TRBV27 and TRBJ1-1; D remains unclear. CDR1 and CDR2 from the germline V gene are MNHEY and SMNVEV (reference sequence). The length of the CDR3 is 14 residues. The germline V and J ends were trimmed by 2 bases and 4 bases, with 11 bases remaining between them. CDR3 sequence: CASSLKGRGTEAFF. DNA of the CDR3: TGTGCCAGCAGTTTAAAGGGTCGCGGCACTGAAGCTTTCTTT.

The V and J genes are TRBV5-1 and TRBJ2-7, with 9 bases aligning to TRBD1. With 5 bases clipped from V and 7 bases from J, the junction kept 16 bases outside the gene matches. There are 16 residues in the CDR3. Germline values: CDR1 SGHRS, CDR2 YFSETQ. CDR3 bases: TGCGCCAGCAGTTTAGGGCCGATGGGACAGGGAAATGAGCAGTACTTC. This translates into CASSLGPMGQGNEQYF.

The chain uses TRBV9 and TRBJ2-5, with 9 nucleotides matching TRBD1. Germline CDR1 SGDLS, CDR2 YYNGEE. V dropped 0 bases and J dropped 4; count of bases not matched to a gene: 7. This CDR3 spans 16 amino acids. CDR3 nucleotide sequence: TGTGCCAGCAGCGTAGGGACAGGGGATGCCCTAGAGACCCAGTACTTC. It encodes CASSVGTGDALETQYF.

The rearrangement joins TRBV12-3 or TRBV12-4 to TRBJ1-4; D not resolved. Trimming pared 6 bases from V and 8 bases from J, leaving 10 bases between. The CDR3 length is 12 residues. In DNA, the CDR3 is TGTGCCAGCAGGGCCCGGAACGAAAAACTGTTTTTT. It is translated as CASRARNEKLFF.

V usage is TRBV12-3 or TRBV12-4 and J usage is TRBJ2-1; TRBD2 agrees at 16 bases. The V gene end was trimmed by 4 bases and the J gene end by 7 bases; junction bases not matched to a gene: 22. The CDR3 is 22 residues long. Here the CDR3 reads CASSSTRTAGTSGGAGWNEQFF. The CDR3 DNA sequence: TGTGCCAGCAGTTCAACCCGGACTGCCGGGACTAGCGGGGGGGCAGGATGGAATGAGCAGTTCTTC.